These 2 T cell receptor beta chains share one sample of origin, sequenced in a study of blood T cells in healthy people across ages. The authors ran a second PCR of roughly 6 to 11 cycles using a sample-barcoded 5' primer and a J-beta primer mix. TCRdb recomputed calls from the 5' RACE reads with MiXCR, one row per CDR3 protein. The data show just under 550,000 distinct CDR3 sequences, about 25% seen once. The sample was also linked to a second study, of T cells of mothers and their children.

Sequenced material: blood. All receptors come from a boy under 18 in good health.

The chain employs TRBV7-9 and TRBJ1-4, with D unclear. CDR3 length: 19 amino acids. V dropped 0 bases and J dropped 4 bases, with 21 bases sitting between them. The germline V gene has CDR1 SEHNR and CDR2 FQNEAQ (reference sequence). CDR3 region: CASSLATSFGDGLNEKLFF. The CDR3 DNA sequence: TGTGCCAGCAGCTTAGCGACGTCATTCGGAGACGGGCTTAATGAAAAACTGTTTTTT.

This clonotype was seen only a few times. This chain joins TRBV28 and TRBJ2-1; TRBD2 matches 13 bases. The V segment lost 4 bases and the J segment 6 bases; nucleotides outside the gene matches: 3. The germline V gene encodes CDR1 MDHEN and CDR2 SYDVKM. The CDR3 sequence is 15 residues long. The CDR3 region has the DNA TGTGCCAGCAGTTCCGGGACTAGCGGGACCAATGAGCAGTTCTTC. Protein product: CASSSGTSGTNEQFF.